A selection of T cell receptor beta chains follows, all from one sample in a study of T cell responses to AZD1222 COVID-19 vaccine. Produced via immunoSEQ multiplex PCR; TCRdb's table is partial and in-frame only. The sample yields about 120,000 clones, about 90% seen once. Sequenced material: peripheral blood, taken on day 0 of AZD1222 vaccination. The receptors shown here come from an adult in good health. The CDR3 runs from the conserved cysteine through the conserved F or W. The D gene is left open where the match is weak. The size entry is marked missing in some rows and otherwise reads once, few, many or a size class.

V: TRBV3-1/TRBV3-2
size: -
J: TRBJ1-3
D: -
CDR3: CASSQGMRNTIYF

V: TRBV28
size: -
J: TRBJ2-2
D: -
CDR3: CASSVFTGELFF

V: TRBV7-9
size: once
J: TRBJ1-5
D: -
CDR3: CASSLGGGNQPQHF

V: TRBV5-1
size: -
J: TRBJ2-5
D: -
CDR3: CASNRYQETQYF

V: TRBV7-6
size: -
J: TRBJ2-7
D: TRBD2
CDR3: CASSPGTSGSYEQYF

V: TRBV10-3
size: -
J: TRBJ2-7
D: -
CDR3: CAISESMATTYEQYF

V: TRBV7-2
size: -
J: TRBJ1-5
D: TRBD1
CDR3: CASSLAGQGIQPQHF

V: TRBV3-1/TRBV3-2
size: -
J: TRBJ2-7
D: -
CDR3: CASSQESFEQYF

V: TRBV7-2
size: -
J: TRBJ2-7
D: -
CDR3: CASSLNGGQRSNEQYF

V: TRBV11-3
size: -
J: TRBJ2-5
D: -
CDR3: CASSLDPRETQYF

V: TRBV5-1
size: -
J: TRBJ1-1
D: -
CDR3: CASSSFARGNTEAFF

V: TRBV7-6
size: -
J: TRBJ1-5
D: -
CDR3: CASSLNPGLRGNQPQHF

V: TRBV27
size: -
J: TRBJ2-1
D: TRBD2
CDR3: CASSSRLAGVWEQFF

V: TRBV6-5
size: -
J: TRBJ1-4
D: TRBD1
CDR3: CASSYERGRSNEKLFF

V: TRBV30
size: once
J: TRBJ2-3
D: -
CDR3: CAWMIGTDTQYF

V: TRBV11-2
size: -
J: TRBJ2-2
D: -
CDR3: CASSRGAGSNTGELFF

V: TRBV12-3/TRBV12-4
size: -
J: TRBJ1-1
D: -
CDR3: CASGIRGDTEAFF

V: TRBV7-3
size: once
J: TRBJ1-1
D: -
CDR3: CASSLLSADGEAFF

V: TRBV6-2/TRBV6-3
size: -
J: TRBJ2-7
D: TRBD1
CDR3: CASSYSLTGASMHTYEQYF

V: TRBV5-1
size: -
J: TRBJ1-2
D: TRBD1
CDR3: CASSAGQGADGYTF

V: TRBV5-8
size: -
J: TRBJ2-3
D: -
CDR3: CASSLSGTDTQYF

V: TRBV27
size: -
J: TRBJ1-5
D: -
CDR3: CASSSDRNQPQHF

V: TRBV19
size: -
J: TRBJ2-6
D: -
CDR3: CASRIYSGANVLTF

V: TRBV18
size: once
J: TRBJ1-5
D: -
CDR3: CASSPPNRPGIQHF

V: TRBV3-1/TRBV3-2
size: -
J: TRBJ2-1
D: TRBD2
CDR3: CASSQDRGLAGNNEQFF

V: TRBV25-1
size: once
J: TRBJ1-2
D: -
CDR3: CASSEVGPGYGYTF

V: TRBV3-1/TRBV3-2
size: -
J: TRBJ1-3
D: -
CDR3: CASSPRVSSGNTIYF

V: TRBV5-1
size: -
J: TRBJ1-2
D: TRBD1
CDR3: CASSLQGDYGYTF

V: TRBV7-9
size: -
J: TRBJ2-7
D: TRBD1
CDR3: CASSSGQGNIHEQYF

V: TRBV9
size: once
J: TRBJ1-2
D: TRBD1
CDR3: CASSAAGGTAFGYTF

V: TRBV4-2
size: -
J: TRBJ1-2
D: TRBD1
CDR3: CASSQATTGQGLGYTF

V: TRBV18
size: -
J: TRBJ2-7
D: -
CDR3: CASSPPNRAYEQYF

V: TRBV11-2
size: once
J: TRBJ1-1
D: -
CDR3: CASSLRVGNTEAFF